This T cell receptor beta chain was captured in a study of blood T cells in healthy people across ages. General study findings and limits: Conclusively comparing naive with antigen-experienced cells was impossible with unsorted PBMCs.

The CDR3 spans 12 residues. V lost 5 bases and J lost 3, with 8 bases in between. Looked up from germline, CDR1 is DFQATT and CDR2 is SNEGSKA (reference sequence). This clonotype appeared a few times. The antigen remains undetermined. A second PCR, run for about 7 to 11 cycles, used a sample-barcoded 5' primer plus a J-beta primer mix. TCRdb re-called the 5' RACE reads with MiXCR, one entry per CDR3 protein. The repertoire has some 1,800,000 distinct CDR3 sequences, roughly two fifths of them found once; the top ten carry more than 20%. The sequence was collected from a human donor in good health. Input material: blood. V gene TRBV20-1 combines with J gene TRBJ1-5; D gene ambiguous. CDR3 protein: CSAYRTNQPQHF. CDR3 bases: TGCAGTGCTTACAGAACCAATCAGCCCCAGCATTTT.